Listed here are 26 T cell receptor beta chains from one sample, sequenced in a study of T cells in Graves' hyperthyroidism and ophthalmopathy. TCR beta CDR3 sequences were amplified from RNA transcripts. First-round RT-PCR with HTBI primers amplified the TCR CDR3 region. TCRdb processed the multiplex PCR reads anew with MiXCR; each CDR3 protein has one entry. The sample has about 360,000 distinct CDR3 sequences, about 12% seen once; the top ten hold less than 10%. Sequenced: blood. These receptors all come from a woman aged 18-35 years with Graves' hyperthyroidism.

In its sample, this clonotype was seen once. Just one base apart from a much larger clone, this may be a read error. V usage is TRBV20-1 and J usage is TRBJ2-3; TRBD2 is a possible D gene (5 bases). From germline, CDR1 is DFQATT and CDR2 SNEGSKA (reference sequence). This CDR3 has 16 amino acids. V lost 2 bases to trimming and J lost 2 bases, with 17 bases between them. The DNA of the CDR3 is TGCAGTGCTAGACTAGGAGGAACTCAGAACACAGATACGCAGTATTTT. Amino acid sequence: CSARLGGTQNTDTQYF.

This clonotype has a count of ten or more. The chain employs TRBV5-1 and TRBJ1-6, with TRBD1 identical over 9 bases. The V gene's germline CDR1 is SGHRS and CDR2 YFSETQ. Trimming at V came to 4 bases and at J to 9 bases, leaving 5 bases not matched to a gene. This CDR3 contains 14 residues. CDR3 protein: CASSTQGQGSPLHF. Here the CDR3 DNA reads TGCGCCAGCAGCACCCAGGGACAGGGTTCACCCCTCCACTTT.

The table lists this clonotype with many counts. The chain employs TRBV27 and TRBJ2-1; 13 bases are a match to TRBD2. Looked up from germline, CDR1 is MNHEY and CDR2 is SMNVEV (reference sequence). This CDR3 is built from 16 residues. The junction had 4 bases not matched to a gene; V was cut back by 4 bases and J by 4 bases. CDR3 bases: TGTGCCAGCAGTTCTTGGACTAGCGGGGGTTACAATGAGCAGTTCTTC. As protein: CASSSWTSGGYNEQFF.

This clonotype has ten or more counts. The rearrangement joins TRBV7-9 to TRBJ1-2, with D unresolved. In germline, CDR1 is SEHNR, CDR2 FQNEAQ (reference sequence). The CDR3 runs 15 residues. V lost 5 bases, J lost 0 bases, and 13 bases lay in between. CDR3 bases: TGTGCCAGCAGCCGCCCGGGCATGACTAACTATGGCTACACCTTC. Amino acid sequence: CASSRPGMTNYGYTF.

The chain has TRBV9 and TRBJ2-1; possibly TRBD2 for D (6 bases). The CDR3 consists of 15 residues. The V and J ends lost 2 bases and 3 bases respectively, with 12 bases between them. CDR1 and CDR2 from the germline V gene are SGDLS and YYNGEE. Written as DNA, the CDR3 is TGTGCCAGCAGCGTCCGGGACTCTAGCTACAATGAGCAGTTCTTC. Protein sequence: CASSVRDSSYNEQFF.

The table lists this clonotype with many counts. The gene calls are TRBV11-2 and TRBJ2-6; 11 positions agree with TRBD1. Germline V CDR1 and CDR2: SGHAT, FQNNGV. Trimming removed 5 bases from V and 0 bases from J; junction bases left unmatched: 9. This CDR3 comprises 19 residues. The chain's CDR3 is CASSPIRTGGPSGANVLTF. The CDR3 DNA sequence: TGTGCCAGCAGCCCGATACGGACAGGGGGCCCCTCTGGGGCCAACGTCCTGACTTTC.

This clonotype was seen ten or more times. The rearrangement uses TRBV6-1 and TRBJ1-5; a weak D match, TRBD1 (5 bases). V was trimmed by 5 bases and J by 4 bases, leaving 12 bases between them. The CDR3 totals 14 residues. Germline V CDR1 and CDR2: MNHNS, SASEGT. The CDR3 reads CASSTGTANQPQHF. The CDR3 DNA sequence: TGTGCCAGCAGTACCGGGACGGCGAATCAGCCCCAGCATTTT.

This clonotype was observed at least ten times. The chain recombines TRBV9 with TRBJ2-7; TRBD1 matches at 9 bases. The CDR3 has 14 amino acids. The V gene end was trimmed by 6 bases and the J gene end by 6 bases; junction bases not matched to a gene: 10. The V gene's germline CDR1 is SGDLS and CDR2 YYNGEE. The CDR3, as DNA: TGTGCCAGCACCATCCGGGACAGGGATTCCGAGCAGTACTTC. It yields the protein CASTIRDRDSEQYF.

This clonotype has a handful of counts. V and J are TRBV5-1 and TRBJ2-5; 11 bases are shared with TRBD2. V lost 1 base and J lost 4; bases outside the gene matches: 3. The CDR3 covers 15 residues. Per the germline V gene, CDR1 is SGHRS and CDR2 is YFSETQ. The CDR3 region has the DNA TGCGCCAGCAGCTTGACTAGCGGGGGTCGAGAGACCCAGTACTTC. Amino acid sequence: CASSLTSGGRETQYF.

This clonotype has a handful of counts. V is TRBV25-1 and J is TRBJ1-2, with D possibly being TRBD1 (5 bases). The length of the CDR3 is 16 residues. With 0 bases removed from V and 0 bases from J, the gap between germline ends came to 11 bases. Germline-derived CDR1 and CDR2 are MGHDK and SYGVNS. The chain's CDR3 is CASSEYAGPANYGYTF. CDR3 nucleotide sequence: TGTGCCAGCAGTGAATATGCGGGGCCCGCTAACTATGGCTACACCTTC.

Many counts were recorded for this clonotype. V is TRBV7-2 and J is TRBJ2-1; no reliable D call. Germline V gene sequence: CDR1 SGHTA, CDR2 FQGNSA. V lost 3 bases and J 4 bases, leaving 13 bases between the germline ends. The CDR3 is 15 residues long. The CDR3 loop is CASSFSFQTYNEQFF. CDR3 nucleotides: TGTGCCAGCAGCTTTTCCTTCCAAACATACAATGAGCAGTTCTTC.

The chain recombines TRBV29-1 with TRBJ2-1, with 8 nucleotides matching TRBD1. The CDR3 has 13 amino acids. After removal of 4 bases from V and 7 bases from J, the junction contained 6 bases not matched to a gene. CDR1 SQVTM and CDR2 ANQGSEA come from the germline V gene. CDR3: CSVGQGASNEQFF. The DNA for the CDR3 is TGCAGCGTTGGGCAGGGGGCGAGTAATGAGCAGTTCTTC.

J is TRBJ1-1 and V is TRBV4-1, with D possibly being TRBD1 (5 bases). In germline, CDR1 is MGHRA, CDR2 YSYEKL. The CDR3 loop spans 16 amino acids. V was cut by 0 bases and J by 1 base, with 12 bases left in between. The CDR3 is CASSQESQGENTEAFF. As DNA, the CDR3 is TGCGCCAGCAGCCAAGAGAGCCAGGGAGAGAACACTGAAGCTTTCTTT.

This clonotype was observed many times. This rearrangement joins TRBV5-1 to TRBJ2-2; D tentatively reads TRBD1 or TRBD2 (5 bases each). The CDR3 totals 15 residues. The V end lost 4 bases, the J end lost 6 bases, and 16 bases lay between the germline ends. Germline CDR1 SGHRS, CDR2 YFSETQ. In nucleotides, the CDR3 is TGCGCCAGCAGCGATGGGCCAGGGACCGCCGGGGAGCTGTTTTTT. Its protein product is CASSDGPGTAGELFF.

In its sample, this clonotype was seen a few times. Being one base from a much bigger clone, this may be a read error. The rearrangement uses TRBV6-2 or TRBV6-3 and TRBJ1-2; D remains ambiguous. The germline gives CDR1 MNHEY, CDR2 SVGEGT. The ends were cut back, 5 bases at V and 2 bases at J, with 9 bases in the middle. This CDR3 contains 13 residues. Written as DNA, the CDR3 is TGTGCCAGCAGTCAGTCAGACAACTATGGCTACACCTTC. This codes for CASSQSDNYGYTF.

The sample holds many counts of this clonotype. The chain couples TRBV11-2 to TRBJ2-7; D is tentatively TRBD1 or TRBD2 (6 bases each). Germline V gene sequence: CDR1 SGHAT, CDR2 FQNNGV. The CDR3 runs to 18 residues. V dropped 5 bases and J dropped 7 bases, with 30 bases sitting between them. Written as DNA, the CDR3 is TGTGCCAGCAGCCCCACAGGGACAACCGGATCGGGGGCGGGAGAGCAGTACTTC. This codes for CASSPTGTTGSGAGEQYF.

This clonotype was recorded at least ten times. The CDR3: CASRMPFRLAKGVSYNEQFF. DNA of the CDR3: TGTGCCAGCAGAATGCCTTTTCGGCTAGCTAAAGGAGTCTCCTACAATGAGCAGTTCTTC. This chain connects TRBV6-1 to TRBJ2-1; weak D call: TRBD2 (5 bases). The V end lost 6 bases, the J end lost 0 bases, and 27 bases lay between the germline ends. Germline CDR1 and CDR2: MNHNS and SASEGT. CDR3 length equals 20 residues.

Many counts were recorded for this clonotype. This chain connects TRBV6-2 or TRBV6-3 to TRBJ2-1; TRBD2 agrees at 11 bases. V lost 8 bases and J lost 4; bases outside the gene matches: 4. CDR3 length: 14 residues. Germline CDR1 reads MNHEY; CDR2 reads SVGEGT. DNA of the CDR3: TGTGCCAGCGGACGGACTAGCGGGTACAATGAGCAGTTCTTC. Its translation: CASGRTSGYNEQFF.

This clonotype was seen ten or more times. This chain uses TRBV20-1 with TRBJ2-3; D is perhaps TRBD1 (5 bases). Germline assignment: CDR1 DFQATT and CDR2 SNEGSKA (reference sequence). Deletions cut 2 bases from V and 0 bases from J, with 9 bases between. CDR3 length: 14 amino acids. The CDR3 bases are TGCAGTGCTAGAACAGGTACTAGCACAGATACGCAGTATTTT. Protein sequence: CSARTGTSTDTQYF.

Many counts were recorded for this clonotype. The CDR3: CASSLQGLAGRTNEQFF. DNA of the CDR3: TGTGCCAGCAGTTTACAAGGACTAGCGGGACGAACGAATGAGCAGTTCTTC. This rearrangement joins TRBV28 to TRBJ2-1; 12 bases line up with TRBD2. CDR3 size: 17 residues. Germline loops: CDR1 MDHEN, CDR2 SYDVKM. V lost 2 bases to trimming and J lost 7 bases; unmatched junction nucleotides: 9.

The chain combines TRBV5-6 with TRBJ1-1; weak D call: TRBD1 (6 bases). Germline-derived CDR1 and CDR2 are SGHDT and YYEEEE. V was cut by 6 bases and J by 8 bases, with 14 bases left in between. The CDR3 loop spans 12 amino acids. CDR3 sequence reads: CASNVWGAEAFF. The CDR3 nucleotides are TGTGCCAGCAACGTGTGGGGGGCCGAAGCTTTCTTT.

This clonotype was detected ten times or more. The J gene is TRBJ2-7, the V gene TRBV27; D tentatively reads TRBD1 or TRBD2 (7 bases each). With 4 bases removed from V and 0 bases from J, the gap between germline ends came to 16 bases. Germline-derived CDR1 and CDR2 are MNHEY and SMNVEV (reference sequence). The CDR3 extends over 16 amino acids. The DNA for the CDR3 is TGTGCCAGCAGTTCCACAGGGAGGGGGCTCTCCTACGAGCAGTACTTC. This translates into CASSSTGRGLSYEQYF.

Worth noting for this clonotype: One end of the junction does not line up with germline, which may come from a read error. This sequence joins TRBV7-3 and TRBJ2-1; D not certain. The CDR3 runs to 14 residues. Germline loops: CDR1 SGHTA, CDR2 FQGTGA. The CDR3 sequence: CASSQAGQYNGQFF. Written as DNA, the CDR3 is TGTGCCAGCAGCCAAGCCGGCCAATACAATGGGCAGTTCTTC.

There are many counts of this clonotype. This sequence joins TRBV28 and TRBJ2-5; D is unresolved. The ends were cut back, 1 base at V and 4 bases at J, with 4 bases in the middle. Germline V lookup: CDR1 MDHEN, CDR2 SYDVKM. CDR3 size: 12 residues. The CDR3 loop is CASSLLSETQYF. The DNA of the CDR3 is TGTGCCAGCAGTTTATTATCAGAGACCCAGTACTTC.

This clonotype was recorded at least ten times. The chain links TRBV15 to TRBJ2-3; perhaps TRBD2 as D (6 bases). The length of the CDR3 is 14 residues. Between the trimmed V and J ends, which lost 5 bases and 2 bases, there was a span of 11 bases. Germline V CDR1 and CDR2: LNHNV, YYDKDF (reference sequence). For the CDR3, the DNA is TGTGCCACCAGCGAATCGGGGGACACAGATACGCAGTATTTT. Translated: CATSESGDTDTQYF.

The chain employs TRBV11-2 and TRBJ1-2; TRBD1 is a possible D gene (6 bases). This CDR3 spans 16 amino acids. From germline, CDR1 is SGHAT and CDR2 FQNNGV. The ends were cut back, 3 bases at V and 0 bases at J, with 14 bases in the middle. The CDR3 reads CASSLDGQSSNYGYTF. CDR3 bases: TGTGCCAGCAGCTTGGATGGACAGTCATCTAACTATGGCTACACCTTC.